Reported below is one TCR beta chain. The record originates from a study of blood T cell repertoires in COVID-19. Across the whole study: The study drew acute and convalescent COVID-19 samples from the United States, Italy and Spain. From T cells, B-cell-depleted T cells, or PBMCs came the material, which was cDNA or gDNA.

Germline V gives CDR1 SGHTA, CDR2 FQGNSA. Trimming took off 4 bases at V and 8 bases at J, with 15 bases between the two ends. The CDR3 sequence is 15 residues long. Methods used by the authors: Estimated nucleated cell counts came from reference gene primer amplification. Using immunoSEQ multiplex PCR, the repertoire was profiled, and TCRdb retains in-frame clones only, with some absent. That table supplies the V and J calls and clone size; D and trimming were determined from the DNA. Of about 53,000 clones listed, around 84% are singletons. This rearrangement joins TRBV7-2 to TRBJ1-6; the D gene is possibly TRBD1 (5 bases). The TCR originated in a man in his sixties or seventies with active COVID-19. What was sequenced was peripheral blood. The CDR3 spells CASSSIGGRDSPLHF. The CDR3 DNA reads as TGTGCCAGCAGCTCGATCGGGGGGAGAGATTCACCCCTCCACTTT.